Listed below are T cell receptor beta chains from one sample, sequenced in a study of blood T cells in healthy people across ages. MiXCR, run by TCRdb on the 5' RACE reads, gives a single entry per CDR3 protein. Among about 320,000 distinct CDR3 sequences listed, around 27% were seen once. Sequencing input: blood. These receptors came from a woman in her 70s in good health. Both conserved end residues are part of each CDR3. The order of the fields is D gene, clone size, J gene, V gene, CDR3 DNA, CDR3 protein. D genes are given only for firm matches. Rows give clone size only sometimes, using once, few, many, or a class for an expanded clone.

d_gene: .; abundance: few; j_gene: TRBJ2-2; v_gene: TRBV9; CDR3nt: TGTGCCAGCAGCGCCGAGAGTAGGGGACTTCTGAACACCGGGGAGCTGTTTTTT; CDR3aa: CASSAESRGLLNTGELFF
d_gene: .; abundance: .; j_gene: TRBJ1-4; v_gene: TRBV28; CDR3nt: TGTGCCAGCAGCATTTCGGGACGGAGTGAAAAACTGTTTTTT; CDR3aa: CASSISGRSEKLFF
d_gene: TRBD1; abundance: .; j_gene: TRBJ2-2; v_gene: TRBV28; CDR3nt: TGTGCCAGCAGTTTACCCCTTGGGACAGGGAAAACCGGGGAGCTGTTTTTT; CDR3aa: CASSLPLGTGKTGELFF
d_gene: TRBD1; abundance: .; j_gene: TRBJ1-1; v_gene: TRBV7-3; CDR3nt: TGTGCCAGCAGCTTAGGACAGGGGGGGGACACTGAAGCTTTCTTT; CDR3aa: CASSLGQGGDTEAFF
d_gene: TRBD2; abundance: .; j_gene: TRBJ2-3; v_gene: TRBV20-1; CDR3nt: TGCATAGCGGGAGTTGTGGATACGCAGTATTTT; CDR3aa: CIAGVVDTQYF
d_gene: .; abundance: few; j_gene: TRBJ2-2; v_gene: TRBV28; CDR3nt: TGTGCCATCGCAGAAAGAGGTTGGACAGCGGGGGAGCTGTTTTTT; CDR3aa: CAIAERGWTAGELFF
d_gene: .; abundance: .; j_gene: TRBJ1-2; v_gene: TRBV6-5; CDR3nt: TGTGCCAGCAGTTACTCGAGGACCTTCTATGGCTACACCTTC; CDR3aa: CASSYSRTFYGYTF
d_gene: TRBD1; abundance: .; j_gene: TRBJ2-1; v_gene: TRBV5-1; CDR3nt: TGCGCCAGCAGCTTGGACAGCCCCGGGACAGTGTTCAATGAGCAGTTCTTC; CDR3aa: CASSLDSPGTVFNEQFF
d_gene: TRBD2; abundance: many; j_gene: TRBJ2-5; v_gene: TRBV29-1; CDR3nt: TGCAGCGTTGTGGGGGGGGAGACCCAGTACTTC; CDR3aa: CSVVGGETQYF
d_gene: .; abundance: many; j_gene: TRBJ1-2; v_gene: TRBV28; CDR3nt: TGTGCCAGCAGTCCTCCGCCGGGACAAATCTTTGGCTACACCTTC; CDR3aa: CASSPPPGQIFGYTF
d_gene: .; abundance: .; j_gene: TRBJ1-3; v_gene: TRBV20-1; CDR3nt: TGCAGTGCTAGAGATCCCCTAAGGGACACCATATATTTT; CDR3aa: CSARDPLRDTIYF
d_gene: .; abundance: .; j_gene: TRBJ1-4; v_gene: TRBV12-3/TRBV12-4; CDR3nt: TGTGCCAGCAGTCCACCGGGACACCCAGGGAAACTGTTTTTT; CDR3aa: CASSPPGHPGKLFF
d_gene: .; abundance: .; j_gene: TRBJ1-1; v_gene: TRBV3-1; CDR3nt: TGTGCCAGCAGCCAAGAAGACAGGACTGAAGCTTTCTTT; CDR3aa: CASSQEDRTEAFF
d_gene: TRBD2; abundance: .; j_gene: TRBJ2-1; v_gene: TRBV20-1; CDR3nt: TGCAGTGCTAGAGTGTGGGTAGCGGGAGGCCTGGGCTCCTACAATGAGCAGTTCTTC; CDR3aa: CSARVWVAGGLGSYNEQFF
d_gene: .; abundance: .; j_gene: TRBJ1-6; v_gene: TRBV9; CDR3nt: TGTGCCAGCAGCTCCCGGGATAGCTATAATTCACCCCTCCACTTT; CDR3aa: CASSSRDSYNSPLHF
d_gene: .; abundance: .; j_gene: TRBJ2-6; v_gene: TRBV5-1; CDR3nt: TGCGCCAGCAGGACCTTCTCTGGGGCCAACGTCCTGACTTTC; CDR3aa: CASRTFSGANVLTF
d_gene: TRBD2; abundance: .; j_gene: TRBJ2-4; v_gene: TRBV25-1; CDR3nt: TGTGCCAGCAGTCCTCTTGGGGGGGGGAATGACATTCAGTACTTC; CDR3aa: CASSPLGGGNDIQYF
d_gene: .; abundance: many; j_gene: TRBJ1-4; v_gene: TRBV3-1; CDR3nt: TGTGCCAGCAGCCAAGAACCTTACTCGCAGAATGAAAAACTGTTTTTT; CDR3aa: CASSQEPYSQNEKLFF
d_gene: TRBD2; abundance: few; j_gene: TRBJ2-7; v_gene: TRBV28; CDR3nt: TGTGCCAGCAGTTTATCCGGGGAGGGCCGCCACGAGCAGTACTTC; CDR3aa: CASSLSGEGRHEQYF
d_gene: .; abundance: few; j_gene: TRBJ2-1; v_gene: TRBV5-1; CDR3nt: TGCGCCAGCAGCATTGGTAGCTACAATGAGCAGTTCTTC; CDR3aa: CASSIGSYNEQFF
d_gene: TRBD2; abundance: .; j_gene: TRBJ2-1; v_gene: TRBV2; CDR3nt: TGTGCCAGCAAACGTAGGCTAGCGGGTGAAGATGAGCAGTTCTTC; CDR3aa: CASKRRLAGEDEQFF
d_gene: TRBD2; abundance: .; j_gene: TRBJ2-7; v_gene: TRBV6-1; CDR3nt: TGTGCCAGCAGGCGTCTAGCGGGAGTCGAAACTTCCTACGAGCAGTACTTC; CDR3aa: CASRRLAGVETSYEQYF
d_gene: .; abundance: .; j_gene: TRBJ2-7; v_gene: TRBV12-3/TRBV12-4; CDR3nt: TGTGCCAGCAGCGCGGACAGAGCCTACGAGCAGTACTTC; CDR3aa: CASSADRAYEQYF
d_gene: TRBD2; abundance: .; j_gene: TRBJ2-7; v_gene: TRBV9; CDR3nt: TGTGCCAGCAGCGAGGGGCCTAGCGGGTACGAGCAGTACTTC; CDR3aa: CASSEGPSGYEQYF
d_gene: .; abundance: .; j_gene: TRBJ2-7; v_gene: TRBV5-6; CDR3nt: TGTGCCAGCAGCCGGCGACAGGACGAGTGGGTTTCCTACGAGCAGTACTTC; CDR3aa: CASSRRQDEWVSYEQYF
d_gene: TRBD2; abundance: .; j_gene: TRBJ2-7; v_gene: TRBV4-2; CDR3nt: TGTGCCAGCAGCCAAGAGTTAGCGGGAGGTTCCTACGAGCAGTACTTC; CDR3aa: CASSQELAGGSYEQYF
d_gene: .; abundance: few; j_gene: TRBJ1-5; v_gene: TRBV3-1; CDR3nt: TGTGCCAGCAGCCAGGACACAACACCCAATCAGCCCCAGCATTTT; CDR3aa: CASSQDTTPNQPQHF
d_gene: TRBD1; abundance: few; j_gene: TRBJ1-1; v_gene: TRBV6-5; CDR3nt: TGTGCCAGCAGTTATACCGCTCAGGGGGCAGGAACTGAAGCTTTCTTT; CDR3aa: CASSYTAQGAGTEAFF
d_gene: .; abundance: .; j_gene: TRBJ1-5; v_gene: TRBV7-2; CDR3nt: TGTGCCAGCAGCATTCCGGGCGGACAGCCCCAGCATTTT; CDR3aa: CASSIPGGQPQHF
d_gene: .; abundance: few; j_gene: TRBJ1-5; v_gene: TRBV28; CDR3nt: TGTGCCAGCAGTTTTTGGGGAAGGGGGGGCAATCAGCCCCAGCATTTT; CDR3aa: CASSFWGRGGNQPQHF
d_gene: .; abundance: .; j_gene: TRBJ1-2; v_gene: TRBV20-1; CDR3nt: TGCAGTGCTATACAGGGAAAATATGGCTACACCTTC; CDR3aa: CSAIQGKYGYTF
d_gene: .; abundance: .; j_gene: TRBJ2-7; v_gene: TRBV15; CDR3nt: TGTGCCACCAGCATTAGCGGCTACGAGCAGTACTTC; CDR3aa: CATSISGYEQYF
d_gene: TRBD2; abundance: .; j_gene: TRBJ2-5; v_gene: TRBV6-6; CDR3nt: TGTGCCAGCAGTTACTGGTTTAGCGGGGTGCAAGAGACCCAGTACTTC; CDR3aa: CASSYWFSGVQETQYF
d_gene: .; abundance: .; j_gene: TRBJ1-2; v_gene: TRBV25-1; CDR3nt: TGTGCCAGCAGTGAAGCGGGGAAGAACTATGGCTACACCTTC; CDR3aa: CASSEAGKNYGYTF
d_gene: TRBD1; abundance: .; j_gene: TRBJ2-7; v_gene: TRBV9; CDR3nt: TGTACCAGCAGCGGCCTCGAAAGGGGGCTCGACGAGCAGTACTTC; CDR3aa: CTSSGLERGLDEQYF
d_gene: TRBD2; abundance: few; j_gene: TRBJ2-5; v_gene: TRBV7-2; CDR3nt: TGTGCCAGCAGCCCACAGCGGGGTGGAGAGACCCAGTACTTC; CDR3aa: CASSPQRGGETQYF
d_gene: .; abundance: .; j_gene: TRBJ2-1; v_gene: TRBV9; CDR3nt: TGTGCCAGCAGCGTAGCAAGGCGTTACAATGAGCAGTTCTTC; CDR3aa: CASSVARRYNEQFF
d_gene: TRBD1; abundance: .; j_gene: TRBJ2-5; v_gene: TRBV28; CDR3nt: TGTGCCAGCAGTACAGGGGGCGGTGTAAAGACCCAGTACTTC; CDR3aa: CASSTGGGVKTQYF
d_gene: .; abundance: few; j_gene: TRBJ2-5; v_gene: TRBV4-1; CDR3nt: TGCGCCAGCAGCCAAGATGGGACCTATCAAGAGACCCAGTACTTC; CDR3aa: CASSQDGTYQETQYF
d_gene: TRBD1; abundance: few; j_gene: TRBJ2-6; v_gene: TRBV28; CDR3nt: TGTGCCAGCAGTCCCCCGGGACAGACGGACTCTGGGGCCAACGTCCTGACTTTC; CDR3aa: CASSPPGQTDSGANVLTF
d_gene: .; abundance: few; j_gene: TRBJ1-6; v_gene: TRBV12-3/TRBV12-4; CDR3nt: TGTGCCAGCAGTTTATCTCCAGGGAATAATTCACCCCTCCACTTT; CDR3aa: CASSLSPGNNSPLHF
d_gene: .; abundance: .; j_gene: TRBJ1-2; v_gene: TRBV12-3/TRBV12-4; CDR3nt: TGTGCCAGCAGCCCCCGGACGGAGAACTATGGCTACACCTTC; CDR3aa: CASSPRTENYGYTF
d_gene: .; abundance: few; j_gene: TRBJ1-3; v_gene: TRBV5-1; CDR3nt: TGCGCCAGCAGCGAGACAGGACGCTCTGGAAACACCATATATTTT; CDR3aa: CASSETGRSGNTIYF
d_gene: TRBD1; abundance: .; j_gene: TRBJ1-3; v_gene: TRBV13; CDR3nt: TGTGCCAGCAGCGCTAACAGGGGGTATGAAAACACCATATATTTT; CDR3aa: CASSANRGYENTIYF
d_gene: .; abundance: .; j_gene: TRBJ1-3; v_gene: TRBV12-3/TRBV12-4; CDR3nt: TGTGCCAGCAGTACGGTCAACACCATATATTTT; CDR3aa: CASSTVNTIYF
d_gene: TRBD1; abundance: .; j_gene: TRBJ1-2; v_gene: TRBV5-1; CDR3nt: TGCGCCAGCAGCTTGAGGGGACAGGGCGTCTACACCTTC; CDR3aa: CASSLRGQGVYTF
d_gene: .; abundance: few; j_gene: TRBJ2-5; v_gene: TRBV12-3/TRBV12-4; CDR3nt: TGTGCCAGCAGTTTAATTGGGCAGGGAGGGACCCAGTACTTC; CDR3aa: CASSLIGQGGTQYF
d_gene: .; abundance: few; j_gene: TRBJ1-6; v_gene: TRBV14; CDR3nt: TGTGCCAGCAGCCCGGAGAATTCACCCCTCCACTTT; CDR3aa: CASSPENSPLHF
d_gene: TRBD1; abundance: many; j_gene: TRBJ1-5; v_gene: TRBV28; CDR3nt: TGTGCCAGCAGTTCCGACAGGGAATATCAGCCCCAGCATTTT; CDR3aa: CASSSDREYQPQHF
d_gene: TRBD1; abundance: .; j_gene: TRBJ2-2; v_gene: TRBV7-3; CDR3nt: TGTGCCAGCAGCACCGGGACAGTAGGCACCGGGGAGCTGTTTTTT; CDR3aa: CASSTGTVGTGELFF
d_gene: .; abundance: many; j_gene: TRBJ2-7; v_gene: TRBV7-9; CDR3nt: TGCGCCAGCAGCTTGGCCGGGGGAGAGCAGTACTTC; CDR3aa: CASSLAGGEQYF
d_gene: .; abundance: many; j_gene: TRBJ2-2; v_gene: TRBV4-3; CDR3nt: TGCGCCAGCAGCCAAATCGGGAGACGTACCGGGGAGCTGTTTTTT; CDR3aa: CASSQIGRRTGELFF
d_gene: .; abundance: .; j_gene: TRBJ1-2; v_gene: TRBV6-5; CDR3nt: TGTGCCAGCAGCTTTCGGGGACAAGGCTATGGCTACACCTTC; CDR3aa: CASSFRGQGYGYTF
d_gene: .; abundance: .; j_gene: TRBJ2-2; v_gene: TRBV10-3; CDR3nt: TGTGCCATCAGTCCCAGCGGGACAGGGAACACCGGGGAGCTGTTTTTT; CDR3aa: CAISPSGTGNTGELFF
d_gene: .; abundance: .; j_gene: TRBJ1-5; v_gene: TRBV5-1; CDR3nt: TGCGCCAGCAGCCCTATAGGAGGTCAGCCCCAGCATTTT; CDR3aa: CASSPIGGQPQHF
d_gene: .; abundance: .; j_gene: TRBJ1-2; v_gene: TRBV4-1; CDR3nt: TGCGCCAGCAGCCAAGATCACGCGGGGAACGGCTACACCTTC; CDR3aa: CASSQDHAGNGYTF
d_gene: TRBD1; abundance: .; j_gene: TRBJ1-4; v_gene: TRBV7-2; CDR3nt: TGTGCCAGCAGCTTGATACAGGGGGAAAAACTGTTTTTT; CDR3aa: CASSLIQGEKLFF
d_gene: .; abundance: .; j_gene: TRBJ2-7; v_gene: TRBV28; CDR3nt: TGTGCCAGCAGTTTACCAGGAGCCGAGCAGTACTTC; CDR3aa: CASSLPGAEQYF
d_gene: .; abundance: many; j_gene: TRBJ2-7; v_gene: TRBV7-3; CDR3nt: TGTGCCAGCAGCTTATTATCCGGCCCCTACGAGCAGTACTTC; CDR3aa: CASSLLSGPYEQYF